The next 10 T cell receptor beta chains were all read from a single sample in a study of PD-1 blockade in classical Hodgkin lymphoma. Patients all relapsed after autologous stem cell transplantation, and there was variation in brentuximab vedotin exposure. Sequenced by immunoSEQ multiplex PCR; TCRdb stores in-frame clones only, minus some. This repertoire shows about 21,000 clones, around 68% found once; its top ten account for over 4.5%. Sequencing was performed on peripheral blood mononuclear cells (PBMCs), taken at baseline. These receptor sequences come from a human donor with classical Hodgkin lymphoma.

CDR3 sequence (DNA): TGTGCCAGCACGCAGGCAGATACGCAGTATTTT. Translation: CASTQADTQYF. This rearrangement joins TRBV6-5 to TRBJ2-3; D remains ambiguous. Trimming took 7 bases from V and 4 from J, leaving 6 bases between them. Germline lookup yields CDR1 MNHEY and CDR2 SVGAGI. The CDR3 runs 11 residues.

This clone was recorded a few times. The J gene is TRBJ2-1, the V gene TRBV7-9; D not certain. CDR3 length equals 14 residues. Per germline, CDR1 SEHNR and CDR2 FQNEAQ (reference sequence). Deletions cut 1 base from V and 3 bases from J, with 7 bases between. The CDR3 coding sequence is TGTGCCAGCAGCTTAGAGGTGCTCTACAATGAGCAGTTCTTC. Residues: CASSLEVLYNEQFF.

This chain links TRBV5-6 with TRBJ2-3; D unresolved. CDR3 length: 15 amino acids. Trimming took 4 bases from V and 0 from J, leaving 12 bases between them. CDR1 SGHDT and CDR2 YYEEEE come from the germline V gene. The DNA of the CDR3 is TGTGCCAGCAGCCGTGGAGAGGCTAGCACAGATACGCAGTATTTT. Protein: CASSRGEASTDTQYF.

This chain links TRBV6-5 with TRBJ1-5; 7 bases map to TRBD1. Trimming took 0 bases from V and 2 from J; bases not matched to a gene: 1. The CDR3 contains 15 residues. CDR1 is MNHEY and CDR2 is SVGAGI in the germline V gene. The CDR3 region has the DNA TGTGCCAGCAGTTACTCAGGGGGCGGCAATCAGCCCCAGCATTTT. The encoded protein is CASSYSGGGNQPQHF.

The chain links TRBV19 to TRBJ2-2; D uncertain. The CDR3 length is 14 residues. Germline CDR1 and CDR2: LNHDA and SQIVND (reference sequence). V dropped 1 base and J dropped 6 bases, with 9 bases sitting between them. This chain's CDR3 is CASSIAGVPGELFF. Here the CDR3 DNA reads TGTGCCAGTAGTATAGCTGGGGTCCCCGGGGAGCTGTTTTTT. The variable domain in full, with the rest retrieved from reference TRBV19 and TRBJ2-2, is DGGITQSPKYLFRKEGQNVTLSCEQNLNHDAMYWYRQDPGQGLRLIYYSQIVNDFQKGDIAEGYSVSREKKESFPLTVTSAQKNPTAFYLCASSIAGVPGELFFGEGSRLTVL.

V is TRBV19 and J is TRBJ2-1; the D is unclear. The germline gives CDR1 LNHDA, CDR2 SQIVND (reference sequence). This CDR3 comprises 17 residues. Trimming took off 1 base at V and 8 bases at J, with 21 bases between the two ends. In DNA form, the CDR3 reads TGTGCCAGTAGTATAGTTCGTCGGAACCCCGGTCGGTATGAGCAGTTCTTC. It encodes CASSIVRRNPGRYEQFF.

The chain carries TRBV19 and TRBJ2-1, with D possibly being TRBD1 (6 bases). The CDR3 consists of 15 residues. The germline V gene has CDR1 LNHDA and CDR2 SQIVND (reference sequence). Trimming cost V 6 bases and J 9 bases, with 21 bases left between them. The CDR3 nucleotides read TGTGCCAGTAGACGGACAGTTTTCCTCCATAGTGAGCAGTTCTTC. Its protein is CASRRTVFLHSEQFF.

The chain's CDR3 is CASSYAGLAGDYEQYF. Here the CDR3 DNA reads TGTGCCAGCAGTTACGCGGGACTAGCTGGGGACTACGAGCAGTACTTC. V gene TRBV6-5 combines with J gene TRBJ2-7, with 9 bases identical to TRBD2. The germline V gene has CDR1 MNHEY and CDR2 SVGAGI. With V trimmed by 2 bases and J by 3 bases, 8 bases remained unmatched. The CDR3 consists of 16 residues.

The J gene is TRBJ2-2, the V gene TRBV19; either TRBD1 or TRBD2 may supply D (6 bases each). Germline V lookup: CDR1 LNHDA, CDR2 SQIVND (reference sequence). This CDR3 region has 18 residues. V lost 8 bases to trimming and J lost 1 base, with 23 bases between them. The CDR3 reads CASYKRGTSRENTGELFF. The CDR3 nucleotides read TGTGCCAGTTATAAGAGGGGGACTTCAAGGGAGAACACCGGGGAGCTGTTTTTT.

The chain is built from TRBV9 and TRBJ1-2; D might be TRBD1 (6 bases). Per germline, CDR1 SGDLS and CDR2 YYNGEE. This CDR3 is built from 13 residues. Trimming took off 3 bases at V and 3 bases at J, with 9 bases between the two ends. The CDR3 loop reads CASSAGGDYGYTF. CDR3 bases: TGTGCCAGCAGCGCCGGGGGCGACTATGGCTACACCTTC.